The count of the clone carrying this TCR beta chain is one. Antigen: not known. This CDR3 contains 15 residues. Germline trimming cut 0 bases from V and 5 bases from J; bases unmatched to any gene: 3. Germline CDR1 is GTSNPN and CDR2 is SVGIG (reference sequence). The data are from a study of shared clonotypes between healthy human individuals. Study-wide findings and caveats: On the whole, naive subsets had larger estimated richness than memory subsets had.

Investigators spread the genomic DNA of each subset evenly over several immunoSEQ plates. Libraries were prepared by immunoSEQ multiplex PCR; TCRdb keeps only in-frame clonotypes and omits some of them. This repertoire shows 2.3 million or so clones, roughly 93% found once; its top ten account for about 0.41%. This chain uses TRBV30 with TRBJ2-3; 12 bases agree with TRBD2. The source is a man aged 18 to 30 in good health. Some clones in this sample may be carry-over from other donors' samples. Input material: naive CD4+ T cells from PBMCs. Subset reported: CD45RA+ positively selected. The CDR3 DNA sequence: TGTGCCTGGAGTGTACGACTAGCGGGAGAAGATACGCAGTATTTT. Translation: CAWSVRLAGEDTQYF.